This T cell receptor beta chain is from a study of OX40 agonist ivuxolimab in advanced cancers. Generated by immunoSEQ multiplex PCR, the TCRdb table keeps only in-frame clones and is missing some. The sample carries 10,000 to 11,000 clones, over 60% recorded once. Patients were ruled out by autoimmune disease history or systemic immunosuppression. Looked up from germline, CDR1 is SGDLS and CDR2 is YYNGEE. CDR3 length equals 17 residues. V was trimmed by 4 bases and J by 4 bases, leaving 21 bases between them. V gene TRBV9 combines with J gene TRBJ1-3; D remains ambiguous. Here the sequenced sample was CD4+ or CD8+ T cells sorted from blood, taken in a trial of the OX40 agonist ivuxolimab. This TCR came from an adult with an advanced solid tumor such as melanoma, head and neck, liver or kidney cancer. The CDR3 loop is CASSTEVTGRVGNTIYF. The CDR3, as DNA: TGTGCCAGCAGCACAGAGGTGACGGGCCGAGTAGGAAACACCATATATTTT.